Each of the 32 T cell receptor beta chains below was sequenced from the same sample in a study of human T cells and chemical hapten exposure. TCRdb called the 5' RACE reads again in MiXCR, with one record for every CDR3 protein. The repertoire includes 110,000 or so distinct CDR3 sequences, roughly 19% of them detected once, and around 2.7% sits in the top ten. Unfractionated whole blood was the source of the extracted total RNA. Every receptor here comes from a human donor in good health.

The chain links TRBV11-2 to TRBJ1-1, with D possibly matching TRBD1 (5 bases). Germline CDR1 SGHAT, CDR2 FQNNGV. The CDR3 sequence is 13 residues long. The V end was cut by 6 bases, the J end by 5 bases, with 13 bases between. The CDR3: CASSQGGRTEAFF. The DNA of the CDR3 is TGTGCCAGCAGTCAGGGTGGACGGACTGAAGCTTTCTTT.

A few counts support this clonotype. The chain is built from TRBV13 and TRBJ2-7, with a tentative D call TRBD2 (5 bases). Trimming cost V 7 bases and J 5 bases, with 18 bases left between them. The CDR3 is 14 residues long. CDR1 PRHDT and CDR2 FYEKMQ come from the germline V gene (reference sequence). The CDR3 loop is CASTRPWTVDEQYF. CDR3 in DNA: TGTGCCAGCACCCGTCCCTGGACTGTGGACGAGCAGTACTTC.

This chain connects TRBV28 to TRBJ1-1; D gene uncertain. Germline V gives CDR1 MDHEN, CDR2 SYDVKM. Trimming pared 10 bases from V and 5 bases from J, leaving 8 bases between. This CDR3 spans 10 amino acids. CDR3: CATRRTEAFF. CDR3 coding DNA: TGTGCCACCCGGAGGACTGAAGCTTTCTTT.

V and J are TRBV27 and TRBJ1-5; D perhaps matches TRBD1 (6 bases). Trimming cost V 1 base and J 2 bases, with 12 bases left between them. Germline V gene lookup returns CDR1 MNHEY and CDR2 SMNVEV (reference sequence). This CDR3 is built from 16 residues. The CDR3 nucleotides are TGTGCCAGCAGTTTATTCGGGGGCGGGGGCAATCAGCCCCAGCATTTT. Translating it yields CASSLFGGGGNQPQHF.

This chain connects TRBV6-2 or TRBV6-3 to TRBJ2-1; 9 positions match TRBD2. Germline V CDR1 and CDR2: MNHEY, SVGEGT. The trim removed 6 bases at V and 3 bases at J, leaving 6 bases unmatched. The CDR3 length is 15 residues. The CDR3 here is CASRTSGLLYNEQFF. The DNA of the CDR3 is TGTGCCAGCAGAACTAGCGGGCTACTCTACAATGAGCAGTTCTTC.

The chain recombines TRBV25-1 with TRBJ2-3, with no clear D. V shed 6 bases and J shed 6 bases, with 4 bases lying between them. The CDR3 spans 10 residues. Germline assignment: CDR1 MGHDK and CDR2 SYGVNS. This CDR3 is CASRGDTQYF. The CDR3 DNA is TGTGCCAGCAGAGGGGATACGCAGTATTTT.

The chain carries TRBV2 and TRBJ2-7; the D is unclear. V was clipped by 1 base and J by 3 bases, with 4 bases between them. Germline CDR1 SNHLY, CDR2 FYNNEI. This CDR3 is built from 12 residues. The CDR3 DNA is TGTGCCAGCAGTGAAGGGAACTACGAGCAGTACTTC. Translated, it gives CASSEGNYEQYF.

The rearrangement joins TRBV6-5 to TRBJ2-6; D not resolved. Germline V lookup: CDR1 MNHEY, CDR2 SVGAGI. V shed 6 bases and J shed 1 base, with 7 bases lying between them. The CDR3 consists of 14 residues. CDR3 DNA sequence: TGTGCCAGCAGAAAGTTGTCTGGGGCCAACGTCCTGACTTTC. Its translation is CASRKLSGANVLTF.

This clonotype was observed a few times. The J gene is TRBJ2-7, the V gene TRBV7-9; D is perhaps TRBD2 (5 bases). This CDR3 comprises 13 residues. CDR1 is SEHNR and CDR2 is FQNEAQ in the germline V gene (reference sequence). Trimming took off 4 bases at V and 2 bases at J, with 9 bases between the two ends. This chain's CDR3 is CASSSLEAYEQYF. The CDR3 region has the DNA TGTGCCAGCAGCTCACTAGAAGCCTACGAGCAGTACTTC.

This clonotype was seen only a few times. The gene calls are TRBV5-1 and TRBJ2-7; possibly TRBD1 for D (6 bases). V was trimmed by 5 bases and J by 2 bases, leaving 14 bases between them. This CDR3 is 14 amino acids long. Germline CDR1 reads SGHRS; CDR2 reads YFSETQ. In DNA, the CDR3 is TGCGCCAGCAGTCGGGACAACGGCGCCTACGAGCAGTACTTC. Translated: CASSRDNGAYEQYF. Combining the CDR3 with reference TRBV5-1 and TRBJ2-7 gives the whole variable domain KAGVTQTPRYLIKTRGQQVTLSCSPISGHRSVSWYQQTPGQGLQFLFEYFSETQRNKGNFPGRFSGRQFSNSRSEMNVSTLELGDSALYLCASSRDNGAYEQYFGPGTRLTVT.

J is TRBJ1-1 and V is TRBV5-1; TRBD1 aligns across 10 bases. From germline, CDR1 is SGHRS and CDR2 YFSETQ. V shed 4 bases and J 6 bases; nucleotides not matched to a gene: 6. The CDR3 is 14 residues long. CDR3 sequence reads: CASSEDRGLSEAFF. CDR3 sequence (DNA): TGCGCCAGCAGCGAGGACAGGGGGTTGTCTGAAGCTTTCTTT.

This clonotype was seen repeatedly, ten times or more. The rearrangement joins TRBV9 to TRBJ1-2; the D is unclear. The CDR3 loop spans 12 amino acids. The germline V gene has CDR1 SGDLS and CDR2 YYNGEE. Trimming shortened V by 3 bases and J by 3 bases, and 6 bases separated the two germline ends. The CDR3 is CASSDSYYGYTF. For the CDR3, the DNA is TGTGCCAGCAGCGACAGCTACTATGGCTACACCTTC.

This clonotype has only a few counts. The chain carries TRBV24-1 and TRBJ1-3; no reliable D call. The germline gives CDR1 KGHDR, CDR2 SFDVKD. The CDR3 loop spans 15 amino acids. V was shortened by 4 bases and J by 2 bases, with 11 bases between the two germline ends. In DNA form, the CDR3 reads TGTGCCACCAGTGACCACCAGGACCCTGGAAACACCATATATTTT. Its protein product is CATSDHQDPGNTIYF.

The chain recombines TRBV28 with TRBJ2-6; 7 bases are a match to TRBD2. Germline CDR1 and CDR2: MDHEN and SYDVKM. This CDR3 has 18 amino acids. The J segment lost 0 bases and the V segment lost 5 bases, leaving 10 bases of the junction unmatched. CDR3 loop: CASSPWGAGSSGANVLTF. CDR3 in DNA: TGTGCCAGCAGTCCGTGGGGAGCGGGGAGCTCTGGGGCCAACGTCCTGACTTTC. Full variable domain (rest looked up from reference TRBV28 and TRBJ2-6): DVKVTQSSRYLVKRTGEKVFLECVQDMDHENMFWYRQDPGLGLRLIYFSYDVKMKEKGDIPEGYSVSREKKERFSLILESASTNQTSMYLCASSPWGAGSSGANVLTFGAGSRLTVL.

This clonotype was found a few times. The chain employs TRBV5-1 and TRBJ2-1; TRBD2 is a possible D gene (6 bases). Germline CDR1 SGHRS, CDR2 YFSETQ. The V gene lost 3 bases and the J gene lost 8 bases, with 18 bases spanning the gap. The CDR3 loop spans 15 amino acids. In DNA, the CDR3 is TGCGCCAGCAGCTCCGCCGCGGGGTGGGGAGATGAGCAGTTCTTC. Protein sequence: CASSSAAGWGDEQFF.

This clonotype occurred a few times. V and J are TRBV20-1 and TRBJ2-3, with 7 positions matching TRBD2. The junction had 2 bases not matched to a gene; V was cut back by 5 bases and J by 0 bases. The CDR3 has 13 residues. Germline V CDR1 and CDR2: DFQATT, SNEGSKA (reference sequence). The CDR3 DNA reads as TGCAGTGCTGAGCGGGAAAGCACAGATACGCAGTATTTT. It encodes CSAERESTDTQYF.

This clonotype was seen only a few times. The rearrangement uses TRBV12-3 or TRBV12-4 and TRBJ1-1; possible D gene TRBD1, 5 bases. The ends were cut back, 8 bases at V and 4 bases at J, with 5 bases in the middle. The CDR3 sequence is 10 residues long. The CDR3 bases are TGTGCCAGCGGGGGCACTGAAGCTTTCTTT. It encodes CASGGTEAFF.

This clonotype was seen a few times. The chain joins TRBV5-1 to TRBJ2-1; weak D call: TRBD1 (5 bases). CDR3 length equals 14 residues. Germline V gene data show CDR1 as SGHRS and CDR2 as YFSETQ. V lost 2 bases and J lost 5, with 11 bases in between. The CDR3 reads CASSFRKTDNEQFF. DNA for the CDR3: TGCGCCAGCAGCTTCCGTAAGACAGACAATGAGCAGTTCTTC. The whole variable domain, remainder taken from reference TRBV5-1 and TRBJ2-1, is KAGVTQTPRYLIKTRGQQVTLSCSPISGHRSVSWYQQTPGQGLQFLFEYFSETQRNKGNFPGRFSGRQFSNSRSEMNVSTLELGDSALYLCASSFRKTDNEQFFGPGTRLTVL.

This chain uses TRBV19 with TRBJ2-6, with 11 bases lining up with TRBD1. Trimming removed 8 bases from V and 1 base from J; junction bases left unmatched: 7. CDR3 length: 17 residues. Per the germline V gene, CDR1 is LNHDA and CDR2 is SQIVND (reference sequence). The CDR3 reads CASAAGTGGSGANVLTF. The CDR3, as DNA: TGTGCCAGTGCGGCCGGGACAGGGGGTTCTGGGGCCAACGTCCTGACTTTC. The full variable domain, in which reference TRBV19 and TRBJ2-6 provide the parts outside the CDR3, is DGGITQSPKYLFRKEGQNVTLSCEQNLNHDAMYWYRQDPGQGLRLIYYSQIVNDFQKGDIAEGYSVSREKKESFPLTVTSAQKNPTAFYLCASAAGTGGSGANVLTFGAGSRLTVL.

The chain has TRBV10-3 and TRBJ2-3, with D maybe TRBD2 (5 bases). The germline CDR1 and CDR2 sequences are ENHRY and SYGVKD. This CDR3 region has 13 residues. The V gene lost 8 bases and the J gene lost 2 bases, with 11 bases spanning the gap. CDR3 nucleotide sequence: TGTGCCATCGTGGCTAGCCCCACAGATACGCAGTATTTT. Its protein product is CAIVASPTDTQYF.

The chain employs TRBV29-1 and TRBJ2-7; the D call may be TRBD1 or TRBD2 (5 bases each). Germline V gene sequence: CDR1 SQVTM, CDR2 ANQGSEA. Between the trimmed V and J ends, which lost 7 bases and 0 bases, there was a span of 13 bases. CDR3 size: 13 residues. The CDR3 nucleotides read TGCAGCGCCGGCCGGGGCTACTCCTACGAGCAGTACTTC. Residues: CSAGRGYSYEQYF.

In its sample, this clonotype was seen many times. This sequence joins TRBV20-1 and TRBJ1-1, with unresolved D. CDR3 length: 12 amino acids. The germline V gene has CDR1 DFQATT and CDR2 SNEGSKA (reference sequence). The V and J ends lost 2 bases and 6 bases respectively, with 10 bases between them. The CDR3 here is CSARSQDPEAFF. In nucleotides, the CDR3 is TGCAGTGCTAGAAGCCAGGATCCTGAAGCTTTCTTT.

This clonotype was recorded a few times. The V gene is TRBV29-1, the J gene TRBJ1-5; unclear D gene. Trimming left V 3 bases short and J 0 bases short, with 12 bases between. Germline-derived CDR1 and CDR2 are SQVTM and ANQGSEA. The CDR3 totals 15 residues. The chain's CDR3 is CSVDGGGNSNQPQHF. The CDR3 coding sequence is TGCAGCGTTGACGGCGGAGGGAATAGCAATCAGCCCCAGCATTTT.

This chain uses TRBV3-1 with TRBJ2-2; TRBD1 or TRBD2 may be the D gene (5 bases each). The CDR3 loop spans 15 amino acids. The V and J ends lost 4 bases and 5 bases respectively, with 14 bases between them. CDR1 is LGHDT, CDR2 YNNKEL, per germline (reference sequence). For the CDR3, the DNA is TGTGCCAGCAGCCCAAGGGGAGCGGAAACCGGGGAGCTGTTTTTT. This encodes CASSPRGAETGELFF.

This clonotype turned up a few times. The CDR3 coding sequence is TGCAGCGTTGAGTCCCTAGCGGGAGCGGAGACCTACAATGAGCAGTTCTTC. Its protein product is CSVESLAGAETYNEQFF. The V call is TRBV29-1, the J call TRBJ2-1; 10 nucleotides line up with TRBD2. Germline V lookup: CDR1 SQVTM, CDR2 ANQGSEA. The CDR3 loop spans 17 amino acids. J was trimmed by 2 bases and V by 3 bases; bases with no gene match: 10.

CDR3 DNA sequence: TGTGCCAGCAGCTCGGAGGTAGTTTGGGACACTGAAGATTTCTTT. It encodes CASSSEVVWDTEDFF. The rearrangement uses TRBV21-1 and TRBJ1-1. TRBV21-1 is a pseudogene segment. CDR3 length: 15 residues.

The CDR3 protein is CASSPLSSGQDTQYF. Here the CDR3 DNA reads TGTGCCAGCTCACCACTGTCTAGCGGACAAGATACGCAGTATTTT. The chain joins TRBV18 to TRBJ2-3, with 7 bases matching TRBD2. Germline CDR1 and CDR2: KGHSH and LQKENI. The CDR3 runs 15 residues. V shed 1 base and J 5 bases; nucleotides not matched to a gene: 6.

The CDR3 region has the DNA TGTGCCAGCAGCTGGACTAGCGGAGAGTACAATGAGCAGTTCTTC. This gives the protein CASSWTSGEYNEQFF. The rearrangement uses TRBV5-5 and TRBJ2-1, with 10 bases aligning to TRBD2. CDR1 SGHKS and CDR2 YYEKEE come from the germline V gene (reference sequence). The V gene end was trimmed by 3 bases and the J gene end by 4 bases; junction bases not matched to a gene: 4. The CDR3 totals 15 residues.

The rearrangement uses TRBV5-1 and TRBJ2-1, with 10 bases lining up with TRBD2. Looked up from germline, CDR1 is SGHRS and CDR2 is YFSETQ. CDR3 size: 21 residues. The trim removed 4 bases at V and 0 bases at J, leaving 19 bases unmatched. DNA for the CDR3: TGCGCCAGCAGCCCCGAGACCCCTAGCGGGAGTTTCGGGAGCTCCTACAATGAGCAGTTCTTC. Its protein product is CASSPETPSGSFGSSYNEQFF.

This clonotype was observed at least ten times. The CDR3 bases are TGTGCCAGCAGCTCCACCGGGACAGGGGGCTCCGGGGAGCTGTTTTTT. Its protein product is CASSSTGTGGSGELFF. V is TRBV6-4 and J is TRBJ2-2; 12 nucleotides line up with TRBD1. This CDR3 has 16 amino acids. CDR1 is MRHNA and CDR2 is SNTAGT in the germline V gene. V gave up 6 bases and J gave up 6 bases; unmatched junction bases: 8.

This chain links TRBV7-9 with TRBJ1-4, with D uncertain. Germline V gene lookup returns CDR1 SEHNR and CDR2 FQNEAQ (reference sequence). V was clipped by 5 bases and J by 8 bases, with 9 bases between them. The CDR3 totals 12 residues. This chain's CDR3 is CASSPALEKLFF. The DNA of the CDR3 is TGTGCCAGCAGCCCAGCCTTAGAAAAACTGTTTTTT.

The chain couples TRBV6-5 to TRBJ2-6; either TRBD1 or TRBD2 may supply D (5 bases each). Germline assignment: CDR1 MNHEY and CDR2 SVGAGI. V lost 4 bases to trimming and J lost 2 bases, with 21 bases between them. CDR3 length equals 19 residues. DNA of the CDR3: TGTGCCAGCAGTTTGCTTTTGGGGGTCGTACTACCTGGGGCCAACGTCCTGACTTTC. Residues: CASSLLLGVVLPGANVLTF.